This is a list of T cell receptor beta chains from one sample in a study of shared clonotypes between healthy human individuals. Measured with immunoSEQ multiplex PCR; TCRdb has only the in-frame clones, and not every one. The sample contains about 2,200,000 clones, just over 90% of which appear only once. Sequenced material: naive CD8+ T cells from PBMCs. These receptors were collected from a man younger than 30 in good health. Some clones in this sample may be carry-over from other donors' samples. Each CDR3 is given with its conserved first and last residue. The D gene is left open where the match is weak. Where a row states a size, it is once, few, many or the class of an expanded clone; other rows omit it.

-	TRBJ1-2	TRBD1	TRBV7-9	CASSLGQGAFGYTF	TGTGCCAGCAGCTTAGGCCAGGGGGCGTTCGGCTACACCTTC
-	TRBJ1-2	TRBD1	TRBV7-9	CASSSWGTADNYGYTF	TGTGCCAGCAGCTCTTGGGGGACAGCCGATAACTATGGCTACACCTTC
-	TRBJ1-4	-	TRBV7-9	CASSSPGENDEKLFF	TGTGCCAGCAGCTCGCCGGGGGAAAATGATGAAAAACTGTTTTTT
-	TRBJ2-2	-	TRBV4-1	CASSPEGTGRGGELFF	TGCGCCAGCAGCCCGGAGGGGACCGGGAGAGGAGGGGAGCTGTTTTTT
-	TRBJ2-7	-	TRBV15	CATGRVDSYEQYF	TGTGCCACCGGACGGGTGGATTCCTACGAGCAGTACTTC
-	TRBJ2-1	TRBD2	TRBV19	CASSQTSGVHNEQFF	TGTGCCAGTTCCCAGACTAGCGGGGTCCACAATGAGCAGTTCTTC
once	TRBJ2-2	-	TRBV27	CASSVANTGELFF	TGTGCCAGCAGTGTAGCGAACACCGGGGAGCTGTTTTTT
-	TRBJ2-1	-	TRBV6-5	CASSYSQGAYNEQFF	TGTGCCAGCAGTTACTCCCAGGGTGCCTACAATGAGCAGTTCTTC
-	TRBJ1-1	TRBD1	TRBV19	CASSPSGTGVTEAFF	TGTGCCAGTAGTCCTTCCGGGACAGGGGTCACTGAAGCTTTCTTT
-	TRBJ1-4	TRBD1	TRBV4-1	CASSQIGTGLNEKLFF	TGCGCCAGCAGCCAAATAGGGACAGGCCTTAATGAAAAACTGTTTTTT
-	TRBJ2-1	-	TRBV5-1	CASSLAGGINEQFF	TGCGCCAGCAGCTTGGCGGGTGGGATCAATGAGCAGTTCTTC
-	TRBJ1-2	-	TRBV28	CASSLSRTGYTF	TGTGCCAGCAGTTTATCCAGGACTGGCTACACCTTC
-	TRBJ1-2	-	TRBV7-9	CASSLGGGQGYTF	TGTGCCAGCAGCTTGGGTGGGGGGCAAGGCTACACCTTC
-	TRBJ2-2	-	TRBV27	CASSLAHTGELFF	TGTGCCAGCAGTTTGGCGCACACCGGGGAGCTGTTTTTT
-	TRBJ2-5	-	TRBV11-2	CASSLAARGRNWETQYF	TGTGCCAGCAGCTTAGCAGCAAGGGGCCGCAATTGGGAGACCCAGTACTTC
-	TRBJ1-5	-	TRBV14	CASSRKAQHF	TGTGCCAGCAGTCGCAAAGCCCAGCATTTT
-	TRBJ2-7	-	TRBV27	CASSLSLGTTYEQYF	TGTGCCAGCAGTTTATCGTTAGGGACCACCTACGAGCAGTACTTC